This TCR beta chain was sequenced for a study of cytomegalovirus exposure and HLA in healthy donors. Study-level findings and limits: Most sequenced TCRs were rare (though some public TCRs occurred in many donors). Both high specificity and high sensitivity reportedly marked the classifier's diagnosis of cytomegalovirus status. The study labeled around 160 TCR beta chains cytomegalovirus-associated.

V was trimmed by 3 bases and J by 6 bases, leaving 9 bases between them. Germline assignment: CDR1 MNHEY and CDR2 SMNVEV (reference sequence). This CDR3 comprises 13 residues. As regards this clone: As yet, its antigen is unknown.

Sequencing used immunoSEQ multiplex PCR; TCRdb keeps in-frame clones, though not all of them. Here the sample spans a few hundred thousand clones, 75% to 90% being singletons. V is TRBV27 and J is TRBJ2-1, with TRBD1 as a possible D gene (5 bases). This clonotype originated in a young woman in good health and CMV-seronegative. Sequenced material: PBMCs. The CDR3, as DNA: TGTGCCAGCAGTTTCTTAAGGGGCAATGAGCAGTTCTTC. It yields the protein CASSFLRGNEQFF.